This TCR beta chain was documented in a study of OX40 agonist ivuxolimab in advanced cancers. Regarding the study as a whole: On average, a greater number of expanded clones characterised CD8+ T cells relative to CD4+.

The length of the CDR3 is 14 residues. Trimming at V came to 2 bases and at J to 7 bases, leaving 7 bases not matched to a gene. Germline V CDR1 and CDR2: MNHEY, SVGAGI. Comment on this clone: Its matching antigen is unknown.

Generated by immunoSEQ multiplex PCR, the TCRdb table keeps only in-frame clones and is missing some. Of about 53,000 clones in the sample, about 88% were seen once. The clonotype originates from an adult with an advanced solid tumor such as melanoma, head and neck, liver or kidney cancer. The material sequenced was CD4+ or CD8+ T cells sorted from blood, taken in a trial of the OX40 agonist ivuxolimab. The chain is built from TRBV6-5 and TRBJ2-5, with 7 bases aligning to TRBD2. CDR3 loop: CASSYGAGRGTQYF. CDR3 nucleotide sequence: TGTGCCAGCAGTTACGGGGCAGGGAGGGGGACCCAGTACTTC.